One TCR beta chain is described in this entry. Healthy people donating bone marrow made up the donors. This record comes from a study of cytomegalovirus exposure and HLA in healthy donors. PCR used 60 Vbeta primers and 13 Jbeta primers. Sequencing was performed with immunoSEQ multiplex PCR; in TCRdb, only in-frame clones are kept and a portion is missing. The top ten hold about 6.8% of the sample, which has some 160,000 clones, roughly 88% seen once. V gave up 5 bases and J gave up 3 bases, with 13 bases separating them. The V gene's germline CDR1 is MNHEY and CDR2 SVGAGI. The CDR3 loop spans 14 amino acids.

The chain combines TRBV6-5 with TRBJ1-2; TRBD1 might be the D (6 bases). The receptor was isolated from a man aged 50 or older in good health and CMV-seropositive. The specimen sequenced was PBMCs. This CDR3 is CASSDRTADYGYTF. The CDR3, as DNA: TGTGCCAGCAGTGATCGGACAGCCGACTATGGCTACACCTTC.